The 20 T cell receptor beta chains below were found in one sample sequenced in a study of PD-1 blockade in mismatch repair-deficient tumors. Some clones are missing from TCRdb's copy, which holds only in-frame ones; the method was immunoSEQ multiplex PCR. The repertoire consists of about 110,000 clones, with 70% to 80% occurring once and the leading ten covering about 4.5%. Material: peripheral blood, obtained about 13 months after starting pembrolizumab. These receptors were obtained from an adult with mismatch repair-deficient cancer.

V is TRBV30 and J is TRBJ1-1; D is unclear. The CDR3 contains 14 residues. Germline lookup yields CDR1 GTSNPN and CDR2 SVGIG (reference sequence). Trimming took 1 base from V and 1 from J, leaving 10 bases between them. The CDR3 DNA is TGTGCCTGGAGTGCCGATGCAAGGAACACTGAAGCTTTCTTT. This encodes CAWSADARNTEAFF.

This chain links TRBV10-2 with TRBJ2-1, with D possibly being TRBD2 (6 bases). Trimming left V 5 bases short and J 10 bases short, with 21 bases between. The germline CDR1 and CDR2 sequences are WSHSY and SAAADI. This CDR3 comprises 15 residues. The CDR3 sequence is CASSSGTGDVREQFF. Here the CDR3 DNA reads TGCGCCAGCAGTTCCGGGACTGGAGATGTCCGGGAGCAGTTCTTC.

The chain joins TRBV11-2 to TRBJ2-1; possibly TRBD2 for D (5 bases). Germline CDR1 reads SGHAT; CDR2 reads FQNNGV. V was cut by 2 bases and J by 0 bases, with 11 bases left in between. CDR3 size: 16 residues. Here the CDR3 DNA reads TGTGCCAGCAGCTTAACACGAGGGAACTCCTACAATGAGCAGTTCTTC. This translates into CASSLTRGNSYNEQFF.

The V call is TRBV15, the J call TRBJ2-5, with TRBD2 matching 7 bases. J was trimmed by 9 bases and V by 0 bases; bases with no gene match: 7. The CDR3 spans 14 residues. CDR1 LNHNV and CDR2 YYDKDF come from the germline V gene (reference sequence). The CDR3 DNA is TGTGCCACCAGCAGAGATGGGGGGGGAATGGCCCAGTACTTC. Its protein product is CATSRDGGGMAQYF.

This chain connects TRBV27 to TRBJ1-2; 8 nucleotides align to TRBD1. The CDR3 is 12 residues long. CDR1 is MNHEY and CDR2 is SMNVEV in the germline V gene (reference sequence). J gave up 4 bases and V 6 bases, and 1 base lay outside the gene matches. The chain's CDR3 is CASRQGGYGYTF. CDR3 sequence (DNA): TGTGCCAGCAGACAGGGGGGCTATGGCTACACCTTC.

The chain is built from TRBV18 and TRBJ1-1; D is uncertain. CDR3 length: 12 amino acids. The V end lost 6 bases, the J end lost 6 bases, and 11 bases lay between the germline ends. In germline, CDR1 is KGHSH, CDR2 LQKENI. CDR3 protein: CASSYGPPEAFF. The CDR3 bases are TGTGCCAGCTCGTACGGGCCCCCTGAAGCTTTCTTT.

The chain joins TRBV6-4 to TRBJ2-2; TRBD1 matches at 10 bases. J lost 6 bases, V lost 6 bases, and 7 bases had no gene match. The germline CDR1 and CDR2 sequences are MRHNA and SNTAGT. CDR3 length equals 15 residues. CDR3 region: CASSRQGAIPGELFF. CDR3 DNA sequence: TGTGCCAGCAGCCGACAGGGGGCCATCCCCGGGGAGCTGTTTTTT.

This clone was seen more than once but under ten times. The chain uses TRBV16 and TRBJ1-5; D is uncertain. V shed 4 bases and J shed 6 bases, with 13 bases lying between them. The CDR3 has 14 amino acids. CDR1 and CDR2 (germline): KGHSY, FQNENV. The CDR3 region has the DNA TGTGCCAGCAGCCCGGGCACGGCCGGTCAGCCCCAGCATTTT. It encodes CASSPGTAGQPQHF.

This chain joins TRBV5-6 and TRBJ1-6; no definite D call. CDR1 is SGHDT and CDR2 is YYEEEE in the germline V gene. V was pared by 1 base and J by 8 bases, with 10 bases between. The CDR3 sequence is 14 residues long. The CDR3 loop is CASSLYSEDSPLHF. The DNA of the CDR3 is TGTGCCAGCAGCTTGTACAGCGAGGATTCACCCCTCCACTTT.

V gene TRBV18 combines with J gene TRBJ2-1; D perhaps matches TRBD2 (5 bases). The germline V gene has CDR1 KGHSH and CDR2 LQKENI. CDR3 size: 13 residues. The V end was cut by 3 bases, the J end by 9 bases, with 12 bases between. The CDR3 DNA follows: TGTGCCAGCTCACCTTCGGGGATAGGTGAGCAGTTCTTC. It codes for CASSPSGIGEQFF.

The sample holds one count of this clone. The chain recombines TRBV12-5 with TRBJ2-1; TRBD2 matches 9 bases. The CDR3 spans 15 residues. The junction had 11 bases not matched to a gene; V was cut back by 6 bases and J by 8 bases. Germline lookup yields CDR1 LGHNT and CDR2 FRNRAP. The CDR3 protein is CASGPGGSGSYEQFF. Here the CDR3 DNA reads TGTGCTAGTGGACCAGGGGGTAGCGGGAGCTATGAGCAGTTCTTC.

This clone was seen once. The chain uses TRBV18 and TRBJ1-1, with unresolved D. Germline values: CDR1 KGHSH, CDR2 LQKENI. V was shortened by 6 bases and J by 6 bases, with 17 bases between the two germline ends. The CDR3 is 14 residues long. CDR3 in DNA: TGTGCCAGCTCGCTTCTTGAGGTGTCGCCTGAAGCTTTCTTT. Translation: CASSLLEVSPEAFF.

The chain combines TRBV7-9 with TRBJ1-5; D is perhaps TRBD1 (6 bases). V lost 2 bases, J lost 0 bases, and 14 bases lay in between. From germline, CDR1 is SEHNR and CDR2 FQNEAQ (reference sequence). The CDR3 sequence is 17 residues long. The CDR3 protein is CASSLKMGAYSNQPQHF. The CDR3 DNA reads as TGTGCCAGCAGCTTAAAAATGGGGGCGTATAGCAATCAGCCCCAGCATTTT.

The chain carries TRBV5-6 and TRBJ2-1, with TRBD1 identical over 8 bases. V shed 3 bases and J 3 bases; nucleotides not matched to a gene: 5. Germline V gives CDR1 SGHDT, CDR2 YYEEEE. CDR3 length: 15 amino acids. The DNA for the CDR3 is TGTGCCAGCAGCTCACGGGACAGGTACTACAATGAGCAGTTCTTC. This encodes CASSSRDRYYNEQFF.

V gene TRBV12-5 combines with J gene TRBJ2-1, with D unclear. The V gene lost 1 base and the J gene lost 8 bases, with 9 bases spanning the gap. This CDR3 has 13 amino acids. Germline assignment: CDR1 LGHNT and CDR2 FRNRAP. The CDR3 sequence is CASGLAPTDEQFF. The DNA of the CDR3 is TGTGCTAGTGGTTTGGCCCCGACGGATGAGCAGTTCTTC.

The chain combines TRBV6-5 with TRBJ1-2; 9 bases are a match to TRBD1. The CDR3 loop spans 15 amino acids. CDR1 MNHEY and CDR2 SVGAGI come from the germline V gene. J lost 1 base, V lost 5 bases, and 5 bases had no gene match. The CDR3 bases are TGTGCCAGCAGTAGCCGGGACAGGGTTAACTATGGCTACACCTTC. This translates into CASSSRDRVNYGYTF.

The chain uses TRBV29-1 and TRBJ2-5, with D unclear. The V end was cut by 4 bases, the J end by 2 bases, with 11 bases between. Per the germline V gene, CDR1 is SQVTM and CDR2 is ANQGSEA. The CDR3 consists of 13 residues. The CDR3 region has the DNA TGCAGCGTTGGTTTTAGCCAACAAGAGACCCAGTACTTC. Encoded protein: CSVGFSQQETQYF. The full variable domain, rest sourced from reference TRBV29-1 and TRBJ2-5, is SAVISQKPSRDICQRGTSLTIQCQVDSQVTMMFWYRQQPGQSLTLIATANQGSEATYESGFVIDKFPISRPNLTFSTLTVSNMSPEDSSIYLCSVGFSQQETQYFGPGTRLLVL.

The gene calls are TRBV10-3 and TRBJ2-7; TRBD2 matches 9 bases. The V gene end was trimmed by 0 bases and the J gene end by 0 bases; junction bases not matched to a gene: 0. There are 15 residues in the CDR3. CDR1 is ENHRY, CDR2 SYGVKD, per germline. In DNA, the CDR3 is TGTGCCATCAGTGAGTCTAGCGGGGGCTCCTACGAGCAGTACTTC. It yields the protein CAISESSGGSYEQYF.

J is TRBJ2-1 and V is TRBV18, with 14 positions matching TRBD2. This CDR3 contains 19 residues. The germline gives CDR1 KGHSH, CDR2 LQKENI. Trimming at V came to 1 base and at J to 1 base, leaving 6 bases not matched to a gene. In DNA, the CDR3 is TGTGCCAGCTCACCACGACTAGCGGGAGGGCAGAGGTCCTACAATGAGCAGTTCTTC. This encodes CASSPRLAGGQRSYNEQFF.

On this clone: This sample includes further DNA sequences coding for the same CDR3. The chain recombines TRBV4-1 with TRBJ1-5; D gene ambiguous. This CDR3 has 13 residues. Trimming shortened V by 1 base and J by 7 bases, and 8 bases separated the two germline ends. Looked up from germline, CDR1 is MGHRA and CDR2 is YSYEKL. The CDR3 nucleotides are TGCGCCAGCAGCCAAGGTTTGGCACAGCCCCAGCATTTT. Amino acids: CASSQGLAQPQHF.